This entry lists 16 T cell receptor beta chains sequenced from one sample in a study of OX40 agonist ivuxolimab in advanced cancers. TCRdb's copy holds only in-frame clones and misses some; the assay was immunoSEQ multiplex PCR. Here the sample spans roughly 30,000 clones, about four fifths being singletons. Sequenced material: CD4+ or CD8+ T cells sorted from blood, taken in a trial of the OX40 agonist ivuxolimab. The receptors originated from an adult with an advanced solid tumor such as melanoma, head and neck, liver or kidney cancer.

This clone showed up just a few times. The chain couples TRBV6-1 to TRBJ1-6; D is uncertain. The CDR3 runs 13 residues. Germline V gene lookup returns CDR1 MNHNS and CDR2 SASEGT. The V end was cut by 7 bases, the J end by 14 bases, with 18 bases between. CDR3 sequence: CASKWNSPNTLHF. Written as DNA, the CDR3 is TGTGCCAGCAAATGGAATAGCCCGAATACCCTCCACTTT.

The rearrangement uses TRBV11-2 and TRBJ2-1; 11 bases align to TRBD2. This CDR3 contains 17 residues. Germline-derived CDR1 and CDR2 are SGHAT and FQNNGV. Trimming at V came to 1 base and at J to 6 bases, leaving 8 bases not matched to a gene. CDR3 protein: CASSLVGGSGRANEQFF. The CDR3 DNA is TGTGCCAGCAGCTTAGTAGGTGGTAGCGGGAGGGCCAATGAGCAGTTCTTC.

The J gene is TRBJ1-1, the V gene TRBV28; possibly TRBD1 for D (6 bases). The germline V gene encodes CDR1 MDHEN and CDR2 SYDVKM. The CDR3 runs 14 residues. Trimming left V 0 bases short and J 6 bases short, with 11 bases between. CDR3 residues: CASSLWQGTSEAFF. DNA of the CDR3: TGTGCCAGCAGTTTATGGCAGGGGACCTCTGAAGCTTTCTTT.

The J gene is TRBJ1-1, the V gene TRBV13; 7 nucleotides align to TRBD1. The CDR3 spans 14 residues. The V gene's germline CDR1 is PRHDT and CDR2 FYEKMQ (reference sequence). V trimming: 2 bases; J trimming: 5 bases; junction bases outside the gene matches: 5. DNA for the CDR3: TGTGCCAGCAGCTTAAAGACAGGGCCGACTGAAGCTTTCTTT. Translated: CASSLKTGPTEAFF.

This sequence joins TRBV7-3 and TRBJ2-1; D unclear. The length of the CDR3 is 14 residues. Per germline, CDR1 SGHTA and CDR2 FQGTGA. The V end was cut by 5 bases, the J end by 5 bases, with 13 bases between. The CDR3 spells CASSPSGWDNEQFF. The CDR3 DNA sequence: TGTGCCAGCAGCCCATCAGGTTGGGACAATGAGCAGTTCTTC.

This chain links TRBV6-5 with TRBJ1-3; D remains unclear. This CDR3 is 15 amino acids long. Germline CDR1 is MNHEY and CDR2 is SVGAGI. The V gene lost 4 bases and the J gene lost 2 bases, with 12 bases spanning the gap. The CDR3 DNA reads TGTGCCAGCAGTTTCGGTGGACTGCCTGGAAACACCATATATTTT. It codes for CASSFGGLPGNTIYF.

This chain links TRBV11-3 with TRBJ2-3, with 9 bases matching TRBD2. This CDR3 is 17 amino acids long. Trimming removed 1 base from V and 6 bases from J; junction bases left unmatched: 11. Germline-derived CDR1 and CDR2 are SGHNT and YENEEA. CDR3 in DNA: TGTGCCAGCAGCTTAGCGACGAGGGCTAGCGGGATGGATACGCAGTATTTT. This codes for CASSLATRASGMDTQYF.

This sequence joins TRBV5-1 and TRBJ2-1, with 7 bases identical to TRBD2. The CDR3 consists of 15 residues. V shed 2 bases and J 8 bases; nucleotides not matched to a gene: 10. Germline V gene lookup returns CDR1 SGHRS and CDR2 YFSETQ. The CDR3 here is CASSLYGGIGYEQFF. The CDR3 nucleotides are TGCGCCAGCAGCTTATACGGGGGGATTGGGTATGAGCAGTTCTTC.

The chain has TRBV2 and TRBJ2-2; D is undetermined. This CDR3 region has 14 residues. Per the germline V gene, CDR1 is SNHLY and CDR2 is FYNNEI. Trimming removed 6 bases from V and 2 bases from J, with 10 bases in between. CDR3: CASRERPNTGELFF. CDR3 sequence (DNA): TGTGCCAGCAGGGAAAGACCTAACACCGGGGAGCTGTTTTTT.

This clone was detected a few times. The chain employs TRBV27 and TRBJ1-2; D possibly corresponds to TRBD1 (5 bases). Trimming stripped 5 bases from V and 8 bases from J, with 21 bases between. This CDR3 has 15 residues. Germline loops: CDR1 MNHEY, CDR2 SMNVEV (reference sequence). The CDR3 loop is CASSLHRGTVLGYTF. The CDR3 nucleotides are TGTGCCAGCAGTCTTCATCGGGGGACGGTCTTGGGCTACACCTTC.

V usage is TRBV7-3 and J usage is TRBJ2-3, with D unresolved. This CDR3 contains 13 residues. V was trimmed by 1 base and J by 4 bases, leaving 6 bases between them. Germline-derived CDR1 and CDR2 are SGHTA and FQGTGA. The CDR3 DNA reads TGTGCCAGCAGCTTAAGCCAGCCAGATACGCAGTATTTT. It codes for CASSLSQPDTQYF.

The rearrangement uses TRBV5-1 and TRBJ1-4; D unclear. The CDR3 extends over 13 amino acids. The germline V gene encodes CDR1 SGHRS and CDR2 YFSETQ. Trimming took off 2 bases at V and 6 bases at J, with 8 bases between the two ends. The CDR3 protein is CASSFGPDEKLFF. CDR3 nucleotides: TGCGCCAGCAGCTTTGGGCCAGATGAAAAACTGTTTTTT.

The rearrangement joins TRBV2 to TRBJ1-5; weak D call: TRBD1 (6 bases). Trimming cost V 6 bases and J 2 bases, with 11 bases left between them. The CDR3 contains 14 residues. Per the germline V gene, CDR1 is SNHLY and CDR2 is FYNNEI. The CDR3 nucleotides read TGTGCCAGCAGCCAAGAGGGGGGCAATCAGCCCCAGCATTTT. The encoded protein is CASSQEGGNQPQHF.

This chain connects TRBV28 to TRBJ1-1, with D maybe TRBD1 (5 bases). Germline-derived CDR1 and CDR2 are MDHEN and SYDVKM. Trimming pared 11 bases from V and 0 bases from J, leaving 13 bases between. The CDR3 is 13 amino acids. The CDR3 is CAGGSGLNTEAFF. In DNA form, the CDR3 reads TGTGCCGGGGGGTCGGGATTGAACACTGAAGCTTTCTTT. The full variable domain, completed using reference TRBV28 and TRBJ1-1, is DVKVTQSSRYLVKRTGEKVFLECVQDMDHENMFWYRQDPGLGLRLIYFSYDVKMKEKGDIPEGYSVSREKKERFSLILESASTNQTSMYLCAGGSGLNTEAFFGQGTRLTVV.

In its sample, this clone ranks as large. V and J are TRBV10-3 and TRBJ1-5, with D uncertain. Trimming pared 4 bases from V and 3 bases from J, leaving 10 bases between. Germline V gene data show CDR1 as ENHRY and CDR2 as SYGVKD. This CDR3 spans 14 amino acids. The CDR3 loop is CAISGAGSNQPQHF. CDR3 DNA: TGTGCCATCAGTGGGGCAGGCTCCAATCAGCCCCAGCATTTT.

This clone occurred once. J is TRBJ2-1 and V is TRBV30, with 10 nucleotides matching TRBD2. V was pared by 5 bases and J by 2 bases, with 9 bases of the junction left unmatched. CDR1 is GTSNPN, CDR2 SVGIG, per germline (reference sequence). The CDR3 spans 16 residues. The CDR3 DNA is TGTGCCTGGGCCCCCTTCCTAGCGGGAGCCTACAATGAGCAGTTCTTC. Amino acid sequence: CAWAPFLAGAYNEQFF.